Included here is one T cell receptor (beta chain) sequence, with context. The antigen is not known. This sample is part of a study of OX40 agonist ivuxolimab in advanced cancers. Study outcomes and limitations: The CD4+ and CD8+ T cells in the blood had expanded clonally by week 6 at 0.1 to 3.0 mg/kg.

The V and J ends lost 1 base and 8 bases respectively, with 14 bases between them. The CDR3 sequence is 14 residues long. CDR1 and CDR2 from the germline V gene are LGHNA and YSLEER. Sequenced by immunoSEQ multiplex PCR; TCRdb stores in-frame clones only, minus some. The sample carries around 30,000 clones, around 80% recorded once. The rearrangement joins TRBV4-3 to TRBJ1-1; no definite D call. The receptor comes from an adult with an advanced solid tumor such as melanoma, head and neck, liver or kidney cancer. This material consisted of CD4+ or CD8+ T cells sorted from blood, taken in a trial of the OX40 agonist ivuxolimab. The CDR3 bases are TGCGCCAGCAGCCAAGGTGTCAGTCCGAGAGAAGCTTTCTTT. It is translated as CASSQGVSPREAFF.